The TCR beta chain described here comes from a study of control samples from healthy donors and cancer patients. TCRdb's table, derived via immunoSEQ multiplex PCR, lists solely in-frame clones and lacks some. The sample has some 130,000 clones, just under 95% seen once. With regard to this clone: At one boundary the junction diverges from the germline segment, which might be a read error.

The CDR3 covers 16 residues. From germline, CDR1 is SGDLS and CDR2 YYNGEE. This receptor was taken from a man between 18 and 35 years old in good health. The chain uses TRBV9 and TRBJ2-3, with D perhaps TRBD2 (7 bases). Sequences were obtained from blood. The CDR3 DNA follows: TGTGCCCGCAGCAGAGGGGGGGGGACCCACACAGATACGCAGTATTTT. Translation gives CARSRGGGTHTDTQYF.